The sequence of this TCR beta chain was determined in a study of shared clonotypes between healthy human individuals. Notes on the study in general: Limited genetic and exposure-history diversity came from having few donors.

A word on this clone: Its antigen is not identified.

CDR3 length: 17 amino acids. CDR1 SGHDT and CDR2 YYEEEE come from the germline V gene. With 4 bases clipped from V and 5 bases from J, the junction kept 9 bases outside the gene matches. TCRdb keeps only in-frame clones here, not all; method: immunoSEQ multiplex PCR. In the table there are about 460,000 clones, around 77% of which are singletons. The receptor was derived from a middle-aged woman in good health. Some clones in this sample may be carry-over from other donors' samples. Sequenced input: PBMCs. The J gene is TRBJ1-4, the V gene TRBV5-6; TRBD1 matches 12 bases. DNA for the CDR3: TGTGCCAGCAGCGGCGGGACAGGGGGCTTGCGGAATGAAAAACTGTTTTTT. Its protein is CASSGGTGGLRNEKLFF. Together with reference TRBV5-6 and TRBJ1-4, the CDR3 gives the full variable domain: DAGVTQSPTHLIKTRGQQVTLRCSPKSGHDTVSWYQQALGQGPQFIFQYYEEEERQRGNFPDRFSGHQFPNYSSELNVNALLLGDSALYLCASSGGTGGLRNEKLFFGSGTQLSVL.